This entry lists 5 T cell receptor beta chains sequenced from one sample in a study of T cell responses to AZD1222 COVID-19 vaccine. TCRdb keeps only in-frame clones here, not all; method: immunoSEQ multiplex PCR. Among 100,000 to 120,000 clones, around nine tenths were seen once, and the ten largest hold 3.2%. Sequencing was performed on peripheral blood, taken on day 0 of AZD1222 vaccination. The receptor set was obtained from an adult in good health.

The chain employs TRBV6-1 and TRBJ1-2; the match to TRBD1 covers 9 bases. The CDR3 is 16 residues long. Per germline, CDR1 MNHNS and CDR2 SASEGT. Trimming took 1 base from V and 8 from J; bases not matched to a gene: 11. The CDR3 region is CASSEVTGTGLGGYTF. CDR3 DNA sequence: TGTGCCAGCAGTGAAGTCACGGGGACAGGGCTGGGGGGCTACACCTTC.

The chain employs TRBV5-3 and TRBJ1-4, with no clear D. TRBV5-3 is an open reading frame, and its role is uncertain. The CDR3 extends over 19 amino acids. V lost 2 bases and J lost 0, with 20 bases in between. This CDR3 reads CARSFRAGTPSSTNEKLFF. The DNA of the CDR3 is TGTGCCAGAAGCTTCCGGGCCGGAACCCCTAGTTCAACTAATGAAAAACTGTTTTTT.

The rearrangement links TRBV5-6 to TRBJ1-2; D gene ambiguous. In germline, CDR1 is SGHDT, CDR2 YYEEEE. There are 16 residues in the CDR3. V lost 7 bases and J 2 bases, leaving 21 bases between the germline ends. CDR3 DNA: TGTGCCAGCGTAGTAAGAGGACTCACCTTCAACTATGGCTACACCTTC. Amino acid sequence: CASVVRGLTFNYGYTF.

This chain links TRBV6-5 with TRBJ1-6; 7 bases line up with TRBD1. This CDR3 is built from 14 residues. Germline V CDR1 and CDR2: MNHEY, SVGAGI. The ends lost 6 bases at V and 6 bases at J; junction bases unmatched: 5. CDR3 protein: CASRDGQVNSPLHF. The CDR3 nucleotides read TGTGCCAGCAGAGACGGACAGGTTAATTCACCCCTCCACTTT.

Concerning this clone itself: The sample has other DNA sequences that encode this CDR3 too. The chain couples TRBV28 to TRBJ1-4; D unclear. Germline V gene lookup returns CDR1 MDHEN and CDR2 SYDVKM. The CDR3 runs to 12 residues. V dropped 2 bases and J dropped 4 bases, with 2 bases sitting between them. CDR3 DNA: TGTGCCAGCAGTTTACTTAATGAAAAACTGTTTTTT. As protein: CASSLLNEKLFF.